Given below is one T cell receptor beta chain in context. CDR1 is SNHLY and CDR2 is FYNNEI in the germline V gene. Trimming took 5 bases from V and 4 from J; bases not matched to a gene: 3. The CDR3 length is 15 residues. This sample is drawn from a study of blood T cell repertoires in COVID-19. Looking at the study overall: Samples taken during acute and convalescent COVID-19 were collected in the United States, Italy and Spain. T cells, B-cell-depleted T cells, or PBMCs supplied cDNA or gDNA.

The study drew participants aged about 18 to 95 years from 24 US areas. The table came from immunoSEQ multiplex PCR; TCRdb's copy has only in-frame clones and leaves some out. The table has a few hundred thousand clones, 80% to 90% seen once. This chain uses TRBV2 with TRBJ2-1; TRBD2 aligns across 12 bases. Material for sequencing was PBMCs or T cells enriched from blood (not recorded which). This TCR was sampled from a woman in her forties or fifties who had recovered from COVID-19. The CDR3: CASSPTSGGYNEQFF. CDR3 DNA: TGTGCCAGCAGTCCGACTAGCGGGGGTTACAATGAGCAGTTCTTC.